Sequencing of this T cell receptor (beta chain) was carried out in a study of shared clonotypes between healthy human individuals. Each PCR replicate from the sorted subsets contained about 180 ng DNA, which is about 30,000 T cell genomes. In the original analysis: Junction-only sequences produced by ImmunoSEQ had no quality scores, so filtering differed. Only in-frame clones appear in the TCRdb table, and some are missing; sequencing was by immunoSEQ multiplex PCR. V and J calls and clone size are given by that table; D and trimming were obtained from the DNA. This table holds 2 million to 3 million clones, roughly 93% found once. Germline V lookup: CDR1 SNHLY, CDR2 FYNNEI. This CDR3 spans 16 amino acids. Deletions cut 6 bases from V and 0 bases from J, with 18 bases between.

The specimen sequenced was naive CD4+ T cells from PBMCs. This sample's subset: CD45RA+ positively selected. The clonotype comes from a man aged 18 to 35 in good health. Some clones in this sample may be carry-over from other donors' samples. The V and J genes are TRBV2 and TRBJ2-7; TRBD2 might be the D (5 bases). The CDR3 bases are TGTGCCAGCAGGCCCCTCGCGGGCGTAAGCTCCTACGAGCAGTACTTC. Encoded protein: CASRPLAGVSSYEQYF.